This T cell receptor beta chain was captured in a study of blood T cell repertoires in COVID-19. Across the study: Sources were T cells, B-cell-depleted T cells, or PBMCs; the material itself was cDNA or gDNA.

In the original workflow: Quantification of nucleated cells was approximated via reference gene primer amplification. Assay used: immunoSEQ multiplex PCR; TCRdb lists only in-frame clones, some missing. From that table come the V and J calls and clone size; the DNA was used to work out D and trimming. Among about 190,000 clones, about 81% were seen once, and the ten largest hold about 7.8%. The CDR3 covers 18 residues. The germline CDR1 and CDR2 sequences are SGHRS and YFSETQ. V gave up 3 bases and J gave up 4 bases; unmatched junction bases: 13. This receptor was obtained from a woman between 55 and 75 years old with COVID-19, enrolled during active disease. The gene calls are TRBV5-1 and TRBJ2-2, with 9 bases matching TRBD1. Specimen: peripheral blood. CDR3 residues: CASSYLFRDRVSTGELFF. The CDR3 bases are TGCGCCAGCAGCTACCTCTTCCGGGACAGGGTTAGCACCGGGGAGCTGTTTTTT.